This is a list of T cell receptor beta chains from one sample in a study of identical twins. One entry per CDR3 protein results from TCRdb running MiXCR on the 5' RACE reads. This sample has roughly 350,000 distinct CDR3 sequences, with approximately 10% found just once. Sequencing input: naive T cells sorted from blood. These TCRs come from a woman between 45 and 65 years old in good health. CDR3s include the opening cysteine and the closing phenylalanine or tryptophan. Fields, in order: D gene, clone size, J gene, V gene, CDR3 DNA, CDR3 protein. D genes are given only for firm matches. Part of the rows lack a size; the others show once, few, many or a class for expanded clones.

>-|-|TRBJ2-3|TRBV20-1
TGCAGTGCTAGAGAAGGAAACACAGATACGCAGTATTTT
CSAREGNTDTQYF
>TRBD2|-|TRBJ2-5|TRBV3-1
TGTGCCAGCAGCCGAGGGGGGGCGGGGGGCTCACAAGAGACCCAGTACTTC
CASSRGGAGGSQETQYF
>-|many|TRBJ1-4|TRBV29-1
TGCAGCGTTGAAGACAGTATTCAACTGTTTTTT
CSVEDSIQLFF
>-|few|TRBJ2-4|TRBV11-1
TGTGCCAGCAGCAGCCCAAAAACAGCCTTTTTAATCAAAAACATTCAGTACTTC
CASSSPKTAFLIKNIQYF
>-|-|TRBJ2-5|TRBV7-9
TGTGCCAGCAGCTGGGCAGGGCAAGAGACCCAGTACTTC
CASSWAGQETQYF
>TRBD2|few|TRBJ2-2|TRBV5-1
TGCGCCAGCAGCCCGCCCGGGACTAGCGGGAACACCGGGGAGCTGTTTTTT
CASSPPGTSGNTGELFF
>-|-|TRBJ2-1|TRBV24-1
TGTGCCACCAGTGATAGACCGACTACCCTCTCCTACAATGAGCAGTTCTTC
CATSDRPTTLSYNEQFF
>-|-|TRBJ2-2|TRBV18
TGTGCCACGCCGTGGTCGAACACCGGGGAGCTGTTTTTT
CATPWSNTGELFF
>-|-|TRBJ2-1|TRBV12-3/TRBV12-4
TGTGCCAGCAGTCCTGAGACAGGGAGGATAAACAATGAGCAGTTCTTC
CASSPETGRINNEQFF
>-|many|TRBJ1-2|TRBV10-2
TGCGCCAGCACTTTATCCGGGGGGGACTATGGCTACACCTTC
CASTLSGGDYGYTF
>TRBD2|few|TRBJ2-1|TRBV7-9
TGTGCCAGCAGCTTTCTAGCGGGAGTTGAGCAGTTCTTC
CASSFLAGVEQFF
>-|-|TRBJ2-3|TRBV24-1
TGTGCCACCAGTGATCCGTACAGGGTTCGGGCAGATACGCAGTATTTT
CATSDPYRVRADTQYF
>-|many|TRBJ1-1|TRBV21-1
TGTGCCAGCAACAAGCCGGGACAGATTAACACTGAAGCTTTCTTT
CASNKPGQINTEAFF
>-|few|TRBJ2-1|TRBV5-1
TGCGCCAGCAGCTTGTTGGGCCCCGTACTAGGAGGTGGCAATGAGCAGTTCTTC
CASSLLGPVLGGGNEQFF
>TRBD1|many|TRBJ2-2|TRBV6-2/TRBV6-3
TGTGCCAGCAGTACCCCCCGGGACAGTCGCACCGGGGAGCTGTTTTTT
CASSTPRDSRTGELFF
>-|-|TRBJ1-2|TRBV7-9
TGTGCCAGCAGCCCTACAGTGACTTCGGATGGCTACACCTTC
CASSPTVTSDGYTF
>-|few|TRBJ2-5|TRBV20-1
TGCAGTGCTAGGCCGGACGCGGAGACCCAGTACTTC
CSARPDAETQYF
>-|few|TRBJ1-1|TRBV5-5
TGTGCCAGCAGCTTGGGGGGGGCGCAGGACACTGAAGCTTTCTTT
CASSLGGAQDTEAFF
>-|many|TRBJ1-1|TRBV24-1
TGTGCCACCAGACAGGCGAAGAATTTGAACACTGAAGCTTTCTTT
CATRQAKNLNTEAFF
>TRBD2|-|TRBJ2-5|TRBV5-1
TGCGCCAGCAGCTTGCTCCAGGGAGGGACAGAGACCCAGTACTTC
CASSLLQGGTETQYF
>-|-|TRBJ2-4|TRBV29-1
TGCAGCGTTGAAGACGGCTCGTCCAAAAACATTCAGTACTTC
CSVEDGSSKNIQYF
>TRBD1|-|TRBJ2-7|TRBV5-1
TGCGCCAGCAGCGCCTCACAGGGGCTCGAGCAGTACTTC
CASSASQGLEQYF
>TRBD1|many|TRBJ1-1|TRBV12-3/TRBV12-4
TGTGCCAGCAGCGTCGACAGGGTGACTGAAGCTTTCTTT
CASSVDRVTEAFF
>-|-|TRBJ2-7|TRBV6-5
TGTGCCAGCAGTTTCCTAGGGTTTGGGGAGTCGAGTTACGAGCAGTACTTC
CASSFLGFGESSYEQYF